A selection of T cell receptor beta chains follows, all from one sample in a study of T cell repertoires in cytomegalovirus infection. One entry per CDR3 protein results from TCRdb running MiXCR on the reads. The sample lists around 94,000 distinct CDR3 sequences; about 15% were seen once. The sample was PBMCs. Receptor source: a human donor in good health (CMV status not recorded). Some clones in this sample may be carry-over from other donors' samples. CDR3s include the opening cysteine and the closing phenylalanine or tryptophan. A D gene is named only where the DNA matches it firmly. Clone size, where shown, is once, few, many, or a class for clones that have expanded.

D	V	J	size	DNA	CDR3
-	TRBV5-1	TRBJ2-7	-	TGCGCCAGCAGCTTTGGAGTAGGCGGTAACTCCTACGAGCAGTACTTC	CASSFGVGGNSYEQYF
-	TRBV12-3/TRBV12-4	TRBJ1-3	few	TGTGCCAGCAGACCTCCGGGACAACGAAACACCATATATTTT	CASRPPGQRNTIYF
-	TRBV7-3	TRBJ2-2	many	TGTGCCAGCAGCTTAACTCCGACGGTCGCGAACACCGGGGAGCTGTTTTTT	CASSLTPTVANTGELFF
-	TRBV18	TRBJ2-2	many	TGTGCCAGCTCATCCGCTAGGACCGGGGAGCTGTTTTTT	CASSSARTGELFF
-	TRBV7-2	TRBJ1-2	many	TGTGCCAGCAGCTTAGCGACGGAAAACTATGGCTACACCTTC	CASSLATENYGYTF
-	TRBV7-2	TRBJ1-5	many	TGTGCCAGCAGCTTAGGCGGAAGGCAGCCCCAGCATTTT	CASSLGGRQPQHF
-	TRBV5-6	TRBJ2-4	-	TGTGCCAGCAGCGTATCAGGGGGGGAAAACATTCAGTACTTC	CASSVSGGENIQYF
TRBD1	TRBV4-2	TRBJ1-2	many	TGTGCCAGCAGCCAAGGTGGGACAGCACCTTATGGCTACACCTTC	CASSQGGTAPYGYTF
TRBD1	TRBV7-9	TRBJ2-6	many	TGTGCCAGCAGCTTAGCGGCAGGGGGAACTGGGGCCAACGTCCTGACTTTC	CASSLAAGGTGANVLTF
-	TRBV20-1	TRBJ1-4	-	TGCAGTGCTAGAGCCGGGGGAAATGAAAAACTGTTTTTT	CSARAGGNEKLFF
TRBD2	TRBV20-1	TRBJ2-4	few	TGCTCCTCGGGGCGGGGGGGCGTAGATAACATTCAGTACTTC	CSSGRGGVDNIQYF
-	TRBV11-3	TRBJ2-5	-	TGTGCCAGCAGCTCCAGGAGGGAAGCGGAGACCCAGTACTTC	CASSSRREAETQYF
TRBD2	TRBV5-8	TRBJ2-1	-	TGTGCCAGCAGCTTTAGCGGGGAAGGGGGTTACAATGAGCAGTTCTTC	CASSFSGEGGYNEQFF
-	TRBV4-1	TRBJ1-1	many	TGCGCCAGCAGCCAACAACCACGGGGCAGACGGGCGAACACTGAAGCTTTCTTT	CASSQQPRGRRANTEAFF
-	TRBV12-3/TRBV12-4	TRBJ2-7	few	TGTGCCAGCAGCAAGGACAGACTTATCCCCTCCTACGAGCAGTACTTC	CASSKDRLIPSYEQYF
-	TRBV12-3/TRBV12-4	TRBJ2-5	many	TGTGCCAGCAGTCCAGGTGGTGAGACCCAGTACTTC	CASSPGGETQYF
-	TRBV5-3	TRBJ1-1	few	TGTGCCAGCAGCTTGATCGGGCCAGGGCGATCACCCATGAACACTGAAGCTTTCTTT	CASSLIGPGRSPMNTEAFF
TRBD2	TRBV18	TRBJ2-1	few	TGTGCCAGCTCACCCCCGGGACTAGCGGGGTCATATAATGAGCAGTTCTTC	CASSPPGLAGSYNEQFF
TRBD1	TRBV25-1	TRBJ2-1	few	TGTGCCAGCAGTGAATCTGCAGGGGGAATGTCGCAGTTCTTC	CASSESAGGMSQFF
-	TRBV7-3	TRBJ1-2	many	TGTGCCAGCAGCAATGACAAAGGCCTGGGCTACACCTTC	CASSNDKGLGYTF
-	TRBV7-2	TRBJ2-4	many	TGTGCCAGCAGCTTCGAGGGGGGGGCCAAAAACATTCAGTACTTC	CASSFEGGAKNIQYF
-	TRBV7-6	TRBJ2-1	-	TGTGCCAGCAGCCCCCAGGAGGGGACCCATGAGCAGTTCTTC	CASSPQEGTHEQFF
TRBD1	TRBV4-1	TRBJ2-3	-	TGCGCCAGCAGCCAAGGGACAGGGGGGTTGATGAATACGCAGTATTTT	CASSQGTGGLMNTQYF
-	TRBV5-8	TRBJ1-1	few	TGTGCCAGCAGCTTTGTGGGGCTAAAGAACACTGAAGCTTTCTTT	CASSFVGLKNTEAFF
-	TRBV5-1	TRBJ1-2	many	TGCGCCAGCAGCTTGTTCGGGGAGTATGGCTACACCTTC	CASSLFGEYGYTF
-	TRBV7-2	TRBJ2-7	many	TGTGCCAGCAGCTCCGGGACCAAATCCCACGAGCAGTACTTC	CASSSGTKSHEQYF
TRBD1	TRBV7-2	TRBJ1-1	many	TGTGCCAGCAGCTTTCAGGGGGCGCAGGACGGTGAAGCTTTCTTT	CASSFQGAQDGEAFF
TRBD2	TRBV7-6	TRBJ2-1	many	TGTGCCAGCAGCTTAACCGGGTCGCGGGGGACCAATGAGCAGTTCTTC	CASSLTGSRGTNEQFF
-	TRBV28	TRBJ1-6	-	TGTGCCAGCAGTTTATTAGGTGGCTCATCACCCCTCCACTTT	CASSLLGGSSPLHF
TRBD1	TRBV12-3/TRBV12-4	TRBJ1-2	-	TGTGCCAGCAGTTTGACAGGGATCCCCAGGGGTGGCTACACCTTC	CASSLTGIPRGGYTF
TRBD2	TRBV7-2	TRBJ2-1	many	TGTGCCAGCAGCTTAGCGGGGGGGGGTGCCTACAATGAGCAGTTCTTC	CASSLAGGGAYNEQFF
TRBD1	TRBV2	TRBJ2-7	many	TGTGCCAGCAGGACGGGACAGGGGGCCTACGAGCAGTACTTC	CASRTGQGAYEQYF
-	TRBV4-1	TRBJ2-7	few	TGCGCCAGCAGTCATCAAAAATCCTCGGCACCCTACGAGCAGTACTTC	CASSHQKSSAPYEQYF
-	TRBV3-1	TRBJ2-5	-	TGTGCCAGCAGCCAAGGGAAAGGGCGAGAGACCCAGTACTTC	CASSQGKGRETQYF
-	TRBV7-6	TRBJ1-6	-	TGTGCCAGCAGCCCGGGGACATGGGACTCACCCCTCCACTTT	CASSPGTWDSPLHF
TRBD2	TRBV25-1	TRBJ2-7	many	TGTGCCAGCGGGAGGGACGGCTACTACGAGCAGTACTTC	CASGRDGYYEQYF
-	TRBV20-1	TRBJ1-1	few	TGCAGTGCTAGAGCCGACCCCCTGAACACTGAAGCTTTCTTT	CSARADPLNTEAFF
-	TRBV7-3	TRBJ1-2	-	TGTGCCAGCAGCTTAATACAGAATAACTATGGCTACACCTTC	CASSLIQNNYGYTF
TRBD1	TRBV7-2	TRBJ1-1	many	TGTGCCAGCGCAGGGGGACGGGTCACTGAAGCTTTCTTT	CASAGGRVTEAFF
-	TRBV7-3	TRBJ1-1	-	TGTGCCGGCAGCTCACCAGGACAAGGGCTAGAGACTGAAGCTTTCTTT	CAGSSPGQGLETEAFF
-	TRBV7-2	TRBJ2-1	few	TGTGCCAGCAGCTTGGGACTTCGCTACAATGAGCAGTTCTTC	CASSLGLRYNEQFF
-	TRBV20-1	TRBJ1-2	-	TGCAGTATCCCTAAAGAAGACTATGGCTACACCTTC	CSIPKEDYGYTF
TRBD2	TRBV20-1	TRBJ2-5	-	TGCAGTGCTCGAACGGGGGGGGGAGCCGAGACCCAGTACTTC	CSARTGGGAETQYF
-	TRBV7-2	TRBJ1-6	many	TGTGCCAGCAGCTTAGCCGACAGGAGATATAATTCACCCCTCCACTTT	CASSLADRRYNSPLHF
-	TRBV7-2	TRBJ1-2	-	TGTGCCAGCGGACGGCCCCCGAACTATGGCTACACCTTC	CASGRPPNYGYTF
-	TRBV10-3	TRBJ1-1	few	TGTGCCATCATGGCGCAGGGGTCGAACACTGAAGCTTTCTTT	CAIMAQGSNTEAFF
TRBD1	TRBV6-2/TRBV6-3	TRBJ1-1	many	TGTGCCAGCACGACAGGGCGGATCACTGAAGCTTTCTTT	CASTTGRITEAFF
-	TRBV5-6	TRBJ1-1	many	TGTGCCAGCAGCTTGCGGCGCGGGCAGACTGCCACTGAAGCTTTCTTT	CASSLRRGQTATEAFF
TRBD1	TRBV29-1	TRBJ1-5	few	TGCAGCGCCACCGGGACAGGTAATCAGGGGCCCCAGCATTTT	CSATGTGNQGPQHF
-	TRBV7-9	TRBJ1-1	many	TGTGCCAGCAGCTTAAGGGAGAACACTGAAGCTTTCTTT	CASSLRENTEAFF
-	TRBV2	TRBJ2-3	-	TGTGCCAGCAGTGAAACGGCCCCACGGGGAGATACGCAGTATTTT	CASSETAPRGDTQYF
-	TRBV5-1	TRBJ1-1	-	TGCGCCAGCAGCTTGGAGCCTCTCACCACTGAAGCTTTCTTT	CASSLEPLTTEAFF